This is a list of T cell receptor beta chains from one sample in a study of blood T cell repertoires in COVID-19. The data were produced by immunoSEQ multiplex PCR, yet TCRdb's version contains in-frame clones alone and is incomplete. The profile covers roughly 120,000 clones, with around 64% appearing a single time and about 0.85% taken by the ten largest. Specimen: peripheral blood. The receptors come from a human donor with acute or convalescent COVID-19. The donor label of this sample is uncertain. The CDR3 runs from the conserved cysteine through the conserved F or W. D genes are given only for firm matches. Clone size is shown for a subset of rows, as once, few, many or a class of expanded clone.

length,size,J,D,V,CDR3,DNA
16,.,TRBJ2-3,TRBD1,TRBV7-8,CASSLVGGQGTDTQYF,TGTGCCAGCAGCTTAGTAGGGGGACAGGGCACAGATACGCAGTATTTT
15,.,TRBJ2-1,TRBD1,TRBV18,CASSPGQGSYNEQFF,TGTGCCAGCTCACCAGGACAGGGCTCCTACAATGAGCAGTTCTTC
14,.,TRBJ2-1,.,TRBV9,CASSVVGWRDEQFF,TGTGCCAGCAGCGTAGTCGGGTGGAGGGATGAGCAGTTCTTC
13,.,TRBJ2-5,.,TRBV19,CASSIDQGETQYF,TGTGCCAGTAGTATAGATCAGGGAGAGACCCAGTACTTC
15,.,TRBJ2-1,TRBD2,TRBV6-4,CASSEAGGSYNEQFF,TGTGCCAGCAGTGAGGCGGGGGGCTCCTACAATGAGCAGTTCTTC
15,.,TRBJ2-1,TRBD2,TRBV5-8,CASSPWTSGGYEQFF,TGTGCCAGCAGCCCGTGGACTAGCGGGGGGTATGAGCAGTTCTTC
15,.,TRBJ1-5,.,TRBV19,CASSRGISGNQPQHF,TGTGCCAGTAGTAGAGGGATTTCGGGCAATCAGCCCCAGCATTTT
14,.,TRBJ2-3,.,TRBV6-1,CASSEFPSGDTQYF,TGTGCCAGCAGTGAATTTCCTTCCGGGGATACGCAGTATTTT
18,.,TRBJ1-2,.,TRBV7-9,CASSLASIRDTSDYGYTF,TGTGCCAGCAGCTTAGCGTCCATCCGGGACACATCCGACTATGGCTACACCTTC
13,.,TRBJ1-1,TRBD1,TRBV29-1,CSYLTGGKTEAFF,TGCAGCTATTTGACAGGGGGCAAAACTGAAGCTTTCTTT
14,.,TRBJ1-6,.,TRBV19,CASSIRAGPSPLHF,TGTGCCAGTAGTATACGCGCAGGGCCCTCACCCCTCCACTTT
14,.,TRBJ1-1,.,TRBV11-2,CASSPTYGATEAFF,TGTGCCAGCAGCCCCACGTACGGAGCCACTGAAGCTTTCTTT
14,.,TRBJ1-2,TRBD1,TRBV28,CASSFGTANYGYTF,TGTGCCAGCAGTTTCGGGACAGCGAACTATGGCTACACCTTC
15,.,TRBJ2-6,.,TRBV18,CASSSLGEGANVLTF,TGTGCCAGCTCCAGCCTAGGGGAAGGGGCCAACGTCCTGACTTTC
16,few,TRBJ1-1,.,TRBV11-2,CASSLAPVAGNTEAFF,TGTGCCAGCAGCTTAGCTCCAGTCGCGGGGAACACTGAAGCTTTCTTT
13,few,TRBJ1-2,.,TRBV11-2,CASSLNSLYGYTF,TGTGCCAGCAGCTTAAACAGTTTGTATGGCTACACCTTC
17,few,TRBJ2-2,.,TRBV27,CASSFFRGGVNTGELFF,TGTGCCAGCAGTTTTTTCCGCGGAGGGGTTAACACCGGGGAGCTGTTTTTT
17,few,TRBJ1-5,TRBD1,TRBV6-1,CASSEARTGNSNQPQHF,TGTGCCAGCAGTGAAGCTAGGACAGGCAATAGCAATCAGCCCCAGCATTTT
15,.,TRBJ2-2,TRBD2,TRBV6-5,CASSYTSGNTGELFF,TGTGCCAGCAGTTACACTAGCGGGAACACCGGGGAGCTGTTTTTT
15,.,TRBJ2-6,.,TRBV11-2,CASSLDTAGANVLTF,TGTGCCAGCAGCTTAGATACGGCTGGGGCCAACGTCCTGACTTTC
15,few,TRBJ2-5,TRBD2,TRBV15,CATGGASGFQETQYF,TGTGCCACTGGCGGAGCTAGCGGGTTTCAAGAGACCCAGTACTTC
14,.,TRBJ2-1,TRBD2,TRBV5-6,CASSFGLGLNEQFF,TGTGCCAGCAGCTTCGGACTAGGGTTAAATGAGCAGTTCTTC
15,.,TRBJ2-7,.,TRBV28,CASSSGGQFIYEQYF,TGTGCCAGCAGCTCCGGAGGACAGTTCATCTACGAGCAGTACTTC
14,.,TRBJ1-2,.,TRBV6-2/TRBV6-3,CASSYGGANYGYTF,TGTGCCAGCAGTTACGGCGGAGCTAACTATGGCTACACCTTC
20,.,TRBJ2-5,TRBD2,TRBV5-1,CASSLVPGLAGPSKRETQYF,TGCGCCAGCAGCTTGGTCCCGGGACTAGCGGGGCCTAGTAAGAGGGAGACCCAGTACTTC
14,.,TRBJ2-4,TRBD2,TRBV11-2,CASRIPGLANIQYF,TGTGCCAGCCGAATTCCGGGACTAGCAAACATTCAGTACTTC
16,.,TRBJ1-5,TRBD1,TRBV19,CASSIDTGGRNQPQHF,TGTGCCAGTAGTATTGATACAGGGGGCCGAAATCAGCCCCAGCATTTT
15,.,TRBJ2-2,.,TRBV10-1,CASTYPGTSTGELFF,TGCGCCAGCACCTACCCAGGTACTTCCACCGGGGAGCTGTTTTTT